This T cell receptor beta chain is drawn from a study of radiation and T cells in renal cell carcinoma. Study context: Nephrectomy followed 15 Gy stereotactic body radiation by 4 weeks. Study-level points and caveats: From baseline, blood top tumor clonotypes peaked at 2 weeks post-radiation.

Regarding this clone: What it binds is not known.

Time point reported: blood 2 weeks post-SBRT. Treatment indicated: 15 Gy SBRT to primary tumor, nephrectomy 4 weeks later. Blood was sampled at baseline, 2 weeks and 4 weeks after SBRT. The patient's renal cell carcinoma had clear cell pathology. Produced via immunoSEQ multiplex PCR; TCRdb's table is partial and in-frame only. Of around 60,000 clones listed, around three quarters are singletons. V lost 0 bases and J lost 8; bases outside the gene matches: 5. This CDR3 comprises 15 residues. The germline gives CDR1 MNHEY, CDR2 SVGAGI. The J gene is TRBJ2-1, the V gene TRBV6-5, with TRBD2 matching 9 bases. The receptor was derived from a man in his 60s with renal cell carcinoma. Sequencing was performed on blood, taken from a patient whose treatment included radiotherapy and nephrectomy. The CDR3 coding sequence is TGTGCCAGCAGTTACTCAGGGACTAGCCGTTATGAGCAGTTCTTC. This translates into CASSYSGTSRYEQFF.